A selection of T cell receptor beta chains follows, all from one sample in a study of blood T cell repertoires in COVID-19. Sequencing was performed with immunoSEQ multiplex PCR; in TCRdb, only in-frame clones are kept and a portion is missing. The sample yields around 110,000 clones, 84% seen once. The sequencing input was PBMCs or T cells enriched from blood (not recorded which). Receptor source: a woman under 40 who had recovered from COVID-19. Both conserved end residues are part of each CDR3. D genes are given only for firm matches. Clone size is given for some rows only: seen once, a few or many times, or a class if the clone is expanded.

D gene	clone size	V gene	J gene	CDR3 DNA	CDR3 protein
NA	NA	TRBV5-3	TRBJ1-5	TGTGCCAGAAGCTTGAAGGGGAAGGGGCTCGTTCAGCCCCAGCATTTT	CARSLKGKGLVQPQHF
NA	NA	TRBV24-1	TRBJ2-1	TGTGCCACTCAGGAAGGGGACATCAATGAGCAGTTCTTC	CATQEGDINEQFF
NA	NA	TRBV7-2	TRBJ1-1	TGTGCCAGCAGCTTATCCGGGGAGGGCACTGAAGCTTTCTTT	CASSLSGEGTEAFF
TRBD1	NA	TRBV28	TRBJ1-3	TGTGCCAGCATCAACAGGGGAATCAGTGACACCATATATTTT	CASINRGISDTIYF
NA	once	TRBV5-1	TRBJ2-2	TGCGCCAGCACGCGGACTAACTCCCAGGAAACCGGGGAGCTGTTTTTT	CASTRTNSQETGELFF
NA	NA	TRBV27	TRBJ2-7	TGTGCCAGCGGGGGCCCAACCTTCTACTACGAGCAGTACTTC	CASGGPTFYYEQYF
TRBD1	NA	TRBV6-5	TRBJ1-2	TGTGCCAGCAGTTGGGACAGGGAAGGCTACACCTTC	CASSWDREGYTF
NA	NA	TRBV28	TRBJ1-3	TGTGCCAGCCGCCTAACCCGTGGACAGCGCTCTGGAAACACCATATATTTT	CASRLTRGQRSGNTIYF
NA	NA	TRBV29-1	TRBJ1-2	TGCAGCGTTGATGGCATCGGGGGTGGCTACACCTTC	CSVDGIGGGYTF
TRBD2	NA	TRBV5-6	TRBJ2-1	TGTGCCAGCAGCCCCGGGGGGGGATACAATGAGCAGTTCTTC	CASSPGGGYNEQFF
NA	NA	TRBV2	TRBJ1-2	TGTGCCAGCAAGCCAGGGCTCGGAGACTATGGCTACACCTTC	CASKPGLGDYGYTF
NA	NA	TRBV21-1	TRBJ2-1	TGTGCCAGCAGCTCGTGGACATTCTACAATGAGCAGTTCTTC	CASSSWTFYNEQFF
NA	NA	TRBV21-1	TRBJ2-5	TGTGCCAGCAGCCTAAACCGGGACAGGGGACCAGAGACCCAGTACTTC	CASSLNRDRGPETQYF
TRBD2	NA	TRBV27	TRBJ2-2	TGTGCCAGCAGCCGCGGCGTCGGGACTAGCAACACCGGGGAGCTGTTTTTT	CASSRGVGTSNTGELFF
NA	NA	TRBV5-1	TRBJ2-5	TGCGCCAGCAGCACTTCAGGGGCCCCCCAAGAGACCCAGTACTTC	CASSTSGAPQETQYF
TRBD2	NA	TRBV9	TRBJ2-5	TGTGCCAGCAGCGTAGTAGAAGCGGGAGGAGAGACCCAGTACTTC	CASSVVEAGGETQYF
NA	few	TRBV25-1	TRBJ2-7	TGTGCCAGCAGTGAGCTAGGCGAGCAGTACTTC	CASSELGEQYF
NA	NA	TRBV7-9	TRBJ1-3	TGTGCCAGCAGCTCCACAGGGACGGGAAACACCATATATTTT	CASSSTGTGNTIYF
NA	NA	TRBV28	TRBJ1-5	TGTGCCAGCAGTGCTCTGGTTGCCAGGTCCAATCAGCCCCAGCATTTT	CASSALVARSNQPQHF
TRBD1	NA	TRBV4-1	TRBJ2-3	TGCGCCAGCAGCCACCCACCCAGGGGGGATACGCAGTATTTT	CASSHPPRGDTQYF
NA	NA	TRBV2	TRBJ1-4	TGTGCCAGCAGTGTTTGGGGGGAATCTGAAAAACTGTTTTTT	CASSVWGESEKLFF
NA	NA	TRBV2	TRBJ2-7	TGTGCCAGCAGTGGACCCGGGGTAGAGGGCGAGCAGTACTTC	CASSGPGVEGEQYF
TRBD1	NA	TRBV6-2/TRBV6-3	TRBJ2-7	TGTGCCAGCAGTTACTCGTGGGACAGGGACTACGAGCAGTACTTC	CASSYSWDRDYEQYF
TRBD2	NA	TRBV30	TRBJ2-5	TGTGCCTGGAGTGTGCGGCTAGCGGGAGGTGAGACCCAGTACTTC	CAWSVRLAGGETQYF
TRBD1	NA	TRBV4-1	TRBJ2-5	TGCGCCAGCAGCCAAGAAAGGACAGGGGACGGAGAGACCCAGTACTTC	CASSQERTGDGETQYF
TRBD1	few	TRBV30	TRBJ1-1	TGTGCCTGGCAGACAGGGATGAACACTGAAGCTTTCTTT	CAWQTGMNTEAFF
TRBD1	NA	TRBV5-4	TRBJ2-7	TGTGCCAGCAGGGTGTTGGGACAGGCCTACGAGCAGTACTTC	CASRVLGQAYEQYF
TRBD2	once	TRBV9	TRBJ2-3	TGTGCCAGCAGCCCCCGGGGACAGTCGACTAGCGGGACTAGCACAGATACGCAGTATTTT	CASSPRGQSTSGTSTDTQYF
NA	few	TRBV11-2	TRBJ2-3	TGTGCCAGCAGCTTACCCGGGGGAGGGCAGTATTTT	CASSLPGGGQYF
NA	NA	TRBV29-1	TRBJ2-1	TGCAGCGTCCTCCACAATGAGCAGTTCTTC	CSVLHNEQFF
NA	NA	TRBV6-1	TRBJ1-5	TGTGCCAGCAGTGAAATGGCACCTAATCAGCCCCAGCATTTT	CASSEMAPNQPQHF
NA	NA	TRBV2	TRBJ1-2	TGTGCCAGCAGTGAACGGGGGGCAAGCTATGGCTACACCTTC	CASSERGASYGYTF
TRBD2	NA	TRBV4-3	TRBJ2-3	TGCGCCAGCAGCCAAGGGACTAGCGGGACTACAGATACGCAGTATTTT	CASSQGTSGTTDTQYF
NA	NA	TRBV19	TRBJ2-5	TGTGCCAGTAGTCCTCTTGTGGCCCAAGAGACCCAGTACTTC	CASSPLVAQETQYF
TRBD2	NA	TRBV27	TRBJ2-2	TGTGCCAGCAGTCCTATAGCGGGGATAAACACCGGGGAGCTGTTTTTT	CASSPIAGINTGELFF
NA	once	TRBV28	TRBJ2-5	TGTGCCAGCAGACCCTCAGGGAGCGGGCGAGAGACCCAGTACTTC	CASRPSGSGRETQYF
NA	NA	TRBV6-4	TRBJ1-1	TGTGCCAGCAGTGAGGGCAGTAACACTGAAGCTTTCTTT	CASSEGSNTEAFF
TRBD1	NA	TRBV4-1	TRBJ1-5	TGCGCCAGCAGCCTATGGACAGGTTATAATAATCAGCCCCAGCATTTT	CASSLWTGYNNQPQHF
TRBD2	NA	TRBV29-1	TRBJ2-3	TGCAGCGTTGAAGCTAGCGGGAGAGGGACAGATACGCAGTATTTT	CSVEASGRGTDTQYF
NA	NA	TRBV4-2	TRBJ1-3	TGTGCCAGCAGCCAAGATCGGGGCTCTGGAAACACCATATATTTT	CASSQDRGSGNTIYF
TRBD2	NA	TRBV28	TRBJ2-1	TGTGCCAGCACCCGATCCGGGACTAGCGGGAGGATCTACAATGAGCAGTTCTTC	CASTRSGTSGRIYNEQFF
NA	once	TRBV18	TRBJ1-6	TGTGCCAGCTCACCACCTCGGGCGGGTTCACCCCTCCACTTT	CASSPPRAGSPLHF
TRBD2	few	TRBV11-3	TRBJ2-1	TGTGCCAGCAGTCGTCCCCTCGGGCGGGAGAACAATGAGCAGTTCTTC	CASSRPLGRENNEQFF
NA	NA	TRBV7-2	TRBJ2-7	TGTGCCAGCAGCTCGGGACTGATAATTGACGAGCAGTACTTC	CASSSGLIIDEQYF
NA	NA	TRBV2	TRBJ2-7	TGTGCCAGCAGTACTTTAAGGACTTTGTACGAGCAGTACTTC	CASSTLRTLYEQYF
TRBD2	NA	TRBV6-4	TRBJ2-3	TGTGCCAGCAGTGAACTTCGCGGGAGTGGTCCAGATACGCAGTATTTT	CASSELRGSGPDTQYF
NA	NA	TRBV28	TRBJ2-5	TGTGCCAGCAGTCTACTTGTGACCCAGTACTTC	CASSLLVTQYF
NA	NA	TRBV12-3/TRBV12-4	TRBJ2-1	TGTGCCAGCAGTTCTCCCCCTGAGGGTGAGCAGTTCTTC	CASSSPPEGEQFF